This T cell receptor (beta chain) derives from a study of blood T cell repertoires in COVID-19. Study details: The cDNA or gDNA used as material had been derived from T cells, B-cell-depleted T cells, or PBMCs.

Trimming cost V 6 bases and J 6 bases, with 17 bases left between them. This CDR3 region has 14 residues. Germline lookup yields CDR1 MNHEY and CDR2 SVGAGI. Study processing details: Estimates of nucleated cell counts were drawn from the amplification of reference gene primers. Profiling relied on immunoSEQ multiplex PCR, and the TCRdb table lists in-frame clones only, not all of them. V, J and clone size are taken as reported in that table, and D and trimming were inferred from the DNA itself. The sample consists of approximately 200,000 clones, nearly 90% of them appearing once. Residents of over 20 US areas, aged roughly 18 to 89 years, made up the participants. In assigning cohorts, the study relied on participant-reported clinical history.

V usage is TRBV6-5 and J usage is TRBJ1-2; tentatively, D is TRBD1 (6 bases). Sample: PBMCs or T cells enriched from blood (not recorded which). This clonotype originated in a woman aged 40 to 50 with acute COVID-19. The CDR3 nucleotides read TGTGCCAGCAGCGACGATCGGACAGTAGATGGCTACACCTTC. It encodes CASSDDRTVDGYTF.